Listed below are T cell receptor beta chains from one sample, sequenced in a study of T cell changes during pregnancy in multiple sclerosis. The method was immunoSEQ multiplex PCR; TCRdb's version includes in-frame clones alone and lacks a portion of them. The table records approximately 68,000 clones, roughly 90% of them present only once. This specimen consisted of peripheral blood, obtained in the second trimester of pregnancy. The source is a female donor with multiple sclerosis, enrolled in a pregnancy study. CDR3s include the opening cysteine and the closing phenylalanine or tryptophan. The order of the fields is D gene, J gene, V gene, clone size, CDR3 DNA, CDR3 protein. A D gene is named only where the DNA matches it firmly. Size is omitted from some rows. Given values are once, few, many or a class for expanded clones.

NA,TRBJ1-2,TRBV6-1,NA,TGTGCCAGCAGTGCTTCCTCTAGACGACCTAACTATGGCTACACCTTC,CASSASSRRPNYGYTF
TRBD2,TRBJ2-7,TRBV2,NA,TGTGCCAGCAGTGGAGCGGCGGGAGGGCCCCACGAGCAGTACTTC,CASSGAAGGPHEQYF
NA,TRBJ1-5,TRBV18,few,TGTGCCAGCTCTCTGGGGGGGCTGGGCAATCAGCCCCAGCATTTT,CASSLGGLGNQPQHF
TRBD2,TRBJ2-5,TRBV7-6,once,TGTGCCAGCAGCCCGGCGGGGGGAGGAGAGACCCAGTACTTC,CASSPAGGGETQYF
TRBD1,TRBJ2-5,TRBV29-1,NA,TGCAGCGGCGGGGACAGGGGGCGCCGGGAGACCCAGTACTTC,CSGGDRGRRETQYF
NA,TRBJ2-5,TRBV18,NA,TGTGCCAGCTCACTTGGGACAAATGCAAAAGAGACCCAGTACTTC,CASSLGTNAKETQYF
NA,TRBJ2-2,TRBV6-5,NA,TGTGCCAGCAATCCTTACCGGGACGGGGAGCTGTTTTTT,CASNPYRDGELFF
NA,TRBJ1-2,TRBV7-2,NA,TGTGCCAGCAGCTCCGGGACATCCTATGGCTACACCTTC,CASSSGTSYGYTF
TRBD1,TRBJ1-2,TRBV6-6,NA,TGTGCCAGCAGTCGACAGGGGCAGGGCTATGGCTACACCTTC,CASSRQGQGYGYTF
TRBD2,TRBJ2-1,TRBV6-6,NA,TGTGCCAGCAGTTCGGGACTAGCGGGCGACAATGAGCAGTTCTTC,CASSSGLAGDNEQFF
TRBD1,TRBJ1-4,TRBV10-3,NA,TGTGCCATCAAAGACGCGACAGGGCCTAATGAAAAACTGTTTTTT,CAIKDATGPNEKLFF
NA,TRBJ2-5,TRBV5-6,NA,TGTGCCAGCAGCTTGGTTTTGGGGTCGCGGGCAGAGACCCAGTACTTC,CASSLVLGSRAETQYF
TRBD1,TRBJ1-1,TRBV5-1,NA,TGCGCCAGCAGGCCGGGACAGGGGCTTGAAGCTTTCTTT,CASRPGQGLEAFF
TRBD1,TRBJ1-6,TRBV5-1,NA,TGCGCCAGCAGCTTGGTTGCAGGGGGGAATTCACCCCTCCACTTT,CASSLVAGGNSPLHF
TRBD2,TRBJ2-1,TRBV7-9,NA,TGTGCCAGCAGCTACGTGGGCGGGAGGGGCAGATACAATGAGCAGTTCTTC,CASSYVGGRGRYNEQFF
TRBD1,TRBJ1-2,TRBV5-6,NA,TGTGCCAGCAGCTTGGGGGACAGGGGGCAAGGCTACACCTTC,CASSLGDRGQGYTF
NA,TRBJ2-7,TRBV2,few,TGTGCCAGCAGCGGACAGCTAATTGGCTCCTACGAGCAGTACTTC,CASSGQLIGSYEQYF
TRBD1,TRBJ2-1,TRBV9,NA,TGTGCCAGCAGCGCGGACAGGGGGCTCCCCTACAATGAGCAGTTCTTC,CASSADRGLPYNEQFF
NA,TRBJ1-1,TRBV30,NA,TGTGCCTGGAGGTCACAGGGCGTCGAAGCTTTCTTT,CAWRSQGVEAFF
TRBD1,TRBJ1-1,TRBV12-5,NA,TGTGCTAGTGGTTTGGGACAGGGTGTGTCAACTGAAGCTTTCTTT,CASGLGQGVSTEAFF
NA,TRBJ1-1,TRBV5-1,NA,TGCGCCAGCGGTTTCAACGGGAACACTGAAGCTTTCTTT,CASGFNGNTEAFF
TRBD2,TRBJ2-7,TRBV27,NA,TGTGCCAGCAGTTTATTCGGGCTAGCGGGGACTAGAGAGTACTTC,CASSLFGLAGTREYF
NA,TRBJ1-3,TRBV9,once,TGTGCCAGCAGCGTAGAGCAGGGCTTTGGAAACACCATATATTTT,CASSVEQGFGNTIYF
NA,TRBJ2-3,TRBV27,few,TGTGCCAGCAGTTCCCCTCTGCGGACAGATACGCAGTATTTT,CASSSPLRTDTQYF
TRBD2,TRBJ2-1,TRBV19,few,TGTGCCAGTAGGAAGACTAGCGGCTCCTACAATGAGCAGTTCTTC,CASRKTSGSYNEQFF
TRBD1,TRBJ2-7,TRBV19,NA,TGTGCCAGTACCAAGGGACAGGGGCTCACCTACGAGCAGTACTTC,CASTKGQGLTYEQYF
NA,TRBJ1-2,TRBV20-1,NA,TGCAGTGCTAGTGTCGATGAGGGCTACACCTTC,CSASVDEGYTF
TRBD1,TRBJ2-7,TRBV27,NA,TGTGCCAGCAGCTTACAGGGGCCCTACTCCTACGAGCAGTACTTC,CASSLQGPYSYEQYF
TRBD2,TRBJ2-1,TRBV10-3,NA,TGTGCCATCAGTTCCCGCCCGGGACTAGCGGGAGCCAATGAGCAGTTCTTC,CAISSRPGLAGANEQFF
TRBD2,TRBJ2-3,TRBV5-5,NA,TGTGCCAGCAGCTTGGTTACGGTAGCGGGAGGAACAGATACGCAGTATTTT,CASSLVTVAGGTDTQYF
NA,TRBJ2-7,TRBV5-1,NA,TGCGCCAGCAGCTTGGCCTGGGGAGGATCGCCCTACGAGCAGTACTTC,CASSLAWGGSPYEQYF
NA,TRBJ1-2,TRBV28,NA,TGTGCCAGCAGTTTATCAAGAACAGGGATTAATGGCTACACCTTC,CASSLSRTGINGYTF
NA,TRBJ2-2,TRBV5-8,NA,TGTGCCGCTAGGCGAGGAACCAGAGACACCGGGGAGCTGTTTTTT,CAARRGTRDTGELFF
NA,TRBJ1-1,TRBV5-1,NA,TGCGCCAGCAGCCCGGACAGCCGGGGCACTGAAGCTTTCTTT,CASSPDSRGTEAFF
NA,TRBJ1-1,TRBV6-5,NA,TGTGCCAGCACAAGAGTTGGAGGAGAAGCTTTCTTT,CASTRVGGEAFF
TRBD1,TRBJ1-1,TRBV6-5,NA,TGTGCCAGCAGTTACTCGAGACAGGGGGACACTGAAGCTTTCTTT,CASSYSRQGDTEAFF
TRBD2,TRBJ2-7,TRBV18,NA,TGTGCCAGCTCACCAAAACTAGCGGGAGACGAGCAGTACTTC,CASSPKLAGDEQYF
NA,TRBJ1-2,TRBV4-1,once,TGCGCCAGCAGCCAAGATGACCCTTCAGGGGCAGCTAACTATGGCTACACCTTC,CASSQDDPSGAANYGYTF
TRBD2,TRBJ2-1,TRBV19,NA,TGTGCCAGTAGTATAGAGACTAGCGGGTTTGGGAACAATGAGCAGTTCTTC,CASSIETSGFGNNEQFF
NA,TRBJ2-5,TRBV5-5,NA,TGTGCCAGCAGCTTGTTCGGGATCACACAAGAGACCCAGTACTTC,CASSLFGITQETQYF
TRBD2,TRBJ2-1,TRBV5-1,NA,TGCGCCAGCAGGAGGGGCCTAGCGGGAGGTCGGGATGAGCAGTTCTTC,CASRRGLAGGRDEQFF
NA,TRBJ1-1,TRBV18,once,TGTGCCAGCTCACCAAGGACACTGAACACTGAAGCTTTCTTT,CASSPRTLNTEAFF
NA,TRBJ2-3,TRBV11-1,NA,TGTGCCAGCAGCTTAGTTGTTCGAGATACGCAGTATTTT,CASSLVVRDTQYF
NA,TRBJ2-1,TRBV6-1,NA,TGTGCCAGCAGCCAATGGGGGGATCCGTTCTTC,CASSQWGDPFF
TRBD1,TRBJ2-3,TRBV7-9,NA,TGTGCCAGCAGCCCTCCGACAGGGCACCCGTCGGGGAGTGGAGATACGCAGTATTTT,CASSPPTGHPSGSGDTQYF
TRBD1,TRBJ2-5,TRBV25-1,NA,TGTGCCAGCAGTGACCCTCCGGGCCGACAGGGGCAAGAGACCCAGTACTTC,CASSDPPGRQGQETQYF
TRBD2,TRBJ2-5,TRBV25-1,NA,TGTGCCAGCAGTGATCGTAGCCTAGCGGCGGAGACCCAGTACTTC,CASSDRSLAAETQYF
NA,TRBJ2-7,TRBV25-1,NA,TGTGCCAGCAGTGGTACACCATGGGGGGACTCCTACGAGCAGTACTTC,CASSGTPWGDSYEQYF
NA,TRBJ1-3,TRBV9,NA,TGTGCCAGCAGCGTAGGGCAGGTTGTTAACACCATATATTTT,CASSVGQVVNTIYF
NA,TRBJ1-4,TRBV20-1,NA,TGCAGTGCGAGAAAACAGGAAAAACTGTTTTTT,CSARKQEKLFF
NA,TRBJ1-2,TRBV16,NA,TGTGCCAGCAGCCCGACACGGAATGGCTACACCTTC,CASSPTRNGYTF
NA,TRBJ2-3,TRBV12-2,NA,TGTGCAAGTCGTTGTGACTACCCAAAGACAGATACGCAGTATTTT,CASRCDYPKTDTQYF
NA,TRBJ2-1,TRBV7-7,NA,TGTGCCAGCAGCGCACGAGGACAGAATGAGCAGTTCTTC,CASSARGQNEQFF
NA,TRBJ2-5,TRBV5-6,NA,TGTGCCAGCAGCTTGGGAGTTACGGCCCAGTACTTC,CASSLGVTAQYF
TRBD1,TRBJ1-2,TRBV11-3,NA,TGTGCCAGCAGCTTAGATCATTGGTCCGACAGGGTCGGGGACTATGGCTACACCTTC,CASSLDHWSDRVGDYGYTF
TRBD2,TRBJ2-3,TRBV7-3,NA,TGTGCCAGCAGCCCCGGGACTAGAGGCAATACGCAGTATTTT,CASSPGTRGNTQYF
NA,TRBJ2-7,TRBV5-8,NA,TGTGCCAGCAGCTTGGCCTTGGCAGGGAAGAACTTC,CASSLALAGKNF